This entry describes one TCR beta chain. These data come from a study of blood T cell repertoires in COVID-19. Sequenced by immunoSEQ multiplex PCR; TCRdb stores in-frame clones only, minus some. The repertoire includes nearly 250,000 clones, 86% of them detected once, and about 2.1% sits in the top ten. Germline V gene data show CDR1 as KGHSY and CDR2 as FQNENV. Trimming at V came to 0 bases and at J to 3 bases, leaving 8 bases not matched to a gene. This CDR3 spans 17 amino acids. Input material: PBMCs or T cells enriched from blood (not recorded which). V gene TRBV16 combines with J gene TRBJ1-5; TRBD1 agrees at 7 bases. The receptor was derived from a woman in her fifties or sixties who had recovered from COVID-19. The CDR3 protein is CASSQSYPGQNNQPQHF. For the CDR3, the DNA is TGTGCCAGCAGCCAATCATACCCGGGACAGAACAATCAGCCCCAGCATTTT.